Reported below is one T cell receptor beta chain. V was trimmed by 1 base and J by 1 base, leaving 7 bases between them. The CDR3 is 13 amino acids. Germline-derived CDR1 and CDR2 are GTSNPN and SVGIG (reference sequence). This sample is part of a study of blood T cell repertoires in COVID-19. Study details: Sites in the United States, Italy and Spain provided acute and convalescent COVID-19 samples.

In the authors' methods: Nucleated cell number was recorded as an estimate derived from reference gene primer amplification. Sequencing was performed with immunoSEQ multiplex PCR; in TCRdb, only in-frame clones are kept and a portion is missing. V and J calls and clone size are copied from that table; D and trimming were computed from the DNA. The repertoire consists of 380,000 or so clones, with approximately 86% occurring once and the leading ten covering about 7%. It was during active infection that Seattle patients were enrolled and then longitudinally followed. The gene calls are TRBV30 and TRBJ1-1; D may be TRBD1 (6 bases). This sequence originates from an older woman with COVID-19, enrolled during active disease. Sequencing used peripheral blood. CDR3 residues: CAWSGGQNTEAFF. Here the CDR3 DNA reads TGTGCCTGGAGTGGGGGACAGAACACTGAAGCTTTCTTT.